This T cell receptor (beta chain) was obtained from a study of blood T cell repertoires in COVID-19 (dated by TCRdb to about 2020). In the study overall: Collaborator samples came from the United States, Italy and Spain and covered acute and convalescent phases of COVID-19. The material from the prospective study consisted of cDNA or gDNA derived from T cells, B-cell-depleted T cells, or PBMCs. A de-identified subject ID, COVID-19 status, age in years and sex were almost always included in the sample metadata. HLA class I and class II types, where available, came from metadata supplied by the sample provider rather than from assay-based typing. Samples came from the ongoing ImmuneRACE study (first 160 participants) plus 1,254 subjects from 6 global collaborators. The repertoires were released in a freely available public database meant as a resource for research on the immune response to SARS-CoV-2. Subjects who had been exposed to COVID-19, were actively infected with it, or had recovered from it provided the deeply sampled blood TCRbeta repertoires that made up the dataset. Summary of the overall study and its limitations: How much clinical and demographic metadata was included differed by source and by participant, and the metadata was provided uncurated.

Enrolling through a virtual design, the prospective study's participants ranged in age from about 18 to 100 years and lived across 20 to 25 United States geographic areas. In the prospective study, participants were assigned to cohorts based on the clinical history participants reported in a screening survey and a study questionnaire. Recovered participants in ImmuneRACE Cohort 3 were defined by two consecutive negative NP/OP PCR tests, clearance by a healthcare professional, or resolution of symptoms. Mobile phlebotomists in the prospective study collected whole blood, serum and a nasopharyngeal or oropharyngeal swab from every participant. Additional blood draws and questionnaires over an approximately two-month period could optionally be provided by prospective study participants. Before DNA extraction, blood samples from the prospective study were shipped at room temperature or frozen. TCRbeta CDR3 regions were amplified from genomic DNA using the immunoSEQ Assay, a bias-controlled multiplex PCR. The authors' pipeline ran thus. Nucleated cell counts per sample were estimated from amplification of reference gene primers within the assay. Sequence reads were collapsed and filtered to measure the absolute abundance of every unique TCRbeta CDR3 rearrangement. For each sample, productive Simpson clonality was calculated as the square root of Simpson's diversity index over productive rearrangements. TCRdb re-hosts the immuneACCESS table, in-frame sequences only. Its copies lack some clones; in the studies checked, an unresolved V gene accounts for under half of them, and the cause for the rest is not known. V and J calls and clone size come straight from that table; D and trimming were deduced from the DNA. Across this sample there are 300,000 to 350,000 clones, with approximately 84% seen only once. Of the sample, about 0.93% is held by the ten largest clones.

Worth noting for this clone: Its antigen is not yet known. Base quality data are lacking; no much larger clone is found one base away.

What was sequenced was PBMCs or T cells enriched from blood (not recorded which). The receptor was isolated from a woman in her twenties or thirties who had recovered from COVID-19.

The CDR3 has the sequence CASSTDRGETQYF. The sequenced DNA: TGTGCCAGCAGCACTGACAGGGGGGAGACCCAGTACTTC. The V and J genes are TRBV7-2 and TRBJ2-5; 9 junctional bases match TRBD1. Trimming removed 5 bases from V and 5 bases from J; the gene matches leave 3 bases unexplained. The germline V gene sets CDR1 to SGHTA and CDR2 to FQGNSA. From cysteine to phenylalanine, the CDR3 is 13 amino acids long. Only CDR3 DNA remains: 39 bases, in frame from the first base. When the CDR3 is completed using the reference TRBV7-2 and TRBJ2-5 genes on either side, the full variable domain is GAGVSQSPSNKVTEKGKDVELRCDPISGHTALYWYRQSLGQGLEFLIYFQGNSAPDKSGLPSDRFSAERTGGSVSTLTIQRTQQEDSAVYLCASSTDRGETQYFGPGTRLLVL.